Following are 3 T cell receptor beta chains from one sample sequenced in a study of blood T cell repertoires in COVID-19 (dated by TCRdb to about 2020). Receptor libraries were prepared by the immunoSEQ multiplex PCR assay. What TCRdb holds here is the immuneACCESS table cut down to in-frame rearrangements. Part of the clones is not present; checked against another copy, under half of the missing clones reflect an unresolved V gene, and the others are unexplained. The sample yields almost 55,000 clones; around 84% were counted once. The ten biggest clones cover 25% to 30% of the sample. The material sequenced was peripheral blood. These receptors came from a human donor in a cohort sampled during active COVID-19.

The rearrangement uses TRBV24-1 and TRBJ2-3; TRBD2 might be the D (7 bases). Trimming pared 6 bases from V and 6 bases from J, leaving 12 bases between. Germline V gives CDR1 KGHDR, CDR2 SFDVKD. CDR3 length: 13 amino acids. The CDR3 loop is CATSPGGPDTQYF. DNA for the CDR3: TGTGCCACCAGTCCCGGGGGGCCGGATACGCAGTATTTT.

The V and J genes are TRBV15 and TRBJ2-7; possible D gene TRBD1, 5 bases. The CDR3 is 16 residues long. Germline assignment: CDR1 LNHNV and CDR2 YYDKDF (reference sequence). Trimming cost V 4 bases and J 4 bases, with 20 bases left between them. The CDR3 nucleotides read TGTGCCACCAGCACGCCAGGCAGGGCCCTAAGTTACGAGCAGTACTTC. This gives the protein CATSTPGRALSYEQYF.

The chain uses TRBV10-3 and TRBJ2-1, with 15 positions matching TRBD2. V shed 0 bases and J 3 bases; nucleotides not matched to a gene: 9. This CDR3 region has 20 residues. Germline V gene lookup returns CDR1 ENHRY and CDR2 SYGVKD. CDR3 region: CAISESTPGLAGGYYNEQFF. The CDR3 bases are TGTGCCATCAGTGAGTCGACCCCGGGACTAGCGGGGGGATACTACAATGAGCAGTTCTTC.